This TCR beta chain was found in a study of cytomegalovirus exposure and HLA in healthy donors. Study-wide results and caveats: A later analysis found TCR association rates differed by HLA locus, highest for DRB1 and lowest for HLA-C. Rarity marked most TCR sequences, yet some public TCRs occurred in many donors.

Remarks on this clone: Its specificity is not known.

The PCR used 60 Vbeta and 13 Jbeta primers. Only in-frame clones appear in the TCRdb table, and some are missing; sequencing was by immunoSEQ multiplex PCR. In the table there are some 81,000 clones, roughly two thirds of which are singletons. Trimming left V 5 bases short and J 7 bases short, with 17 bases between. CDR1 and CDR2 from the germline V gene are SNHLY and FYNNEI. The CDR3 contains 14 residues. Sequenced: PBMCs. This receptor was taken from a woman between 35 and 50 years old in good health and CMV-seropositive. The V gene is TRBV2, the J gene TRBJ1-2; D gene ambiguous. CDR3 DNA sequence: TGTGCCAGCAGTCTACTAAGGAGGGAGCTTGGCTACACCTTC. Translating it yields CASSLLRRELGYTF.